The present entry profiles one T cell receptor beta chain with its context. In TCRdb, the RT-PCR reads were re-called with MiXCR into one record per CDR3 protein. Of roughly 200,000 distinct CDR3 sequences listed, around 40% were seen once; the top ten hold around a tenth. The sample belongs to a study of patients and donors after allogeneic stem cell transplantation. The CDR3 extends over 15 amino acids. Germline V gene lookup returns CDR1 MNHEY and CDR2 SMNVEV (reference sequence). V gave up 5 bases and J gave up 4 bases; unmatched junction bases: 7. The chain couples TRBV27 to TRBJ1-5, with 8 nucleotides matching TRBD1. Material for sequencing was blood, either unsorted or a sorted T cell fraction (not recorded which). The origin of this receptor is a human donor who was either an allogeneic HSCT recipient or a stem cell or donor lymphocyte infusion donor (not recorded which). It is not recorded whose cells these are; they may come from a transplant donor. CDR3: CASSLQGAWNQPQHF. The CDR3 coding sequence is TGTGCCAGCAGTCTCCAGGGGGCGTGGAATCAGCCCCAGCATTTT.